The entry that follows covers one T cell receptor beta chain sequence. Trimming shortened V by 6 bases and J by 4 bases, and 16 bases separated the two germline ends. The germline V gene has CDR1 SNHLY and CDR2 FYNNEI. The length of the CDR3 is 15 residues. Per the authors' pipeline: Amplification with reference gene primers provided the estimates of nucleated cell counts. Some clones are missing from TCRdb's copy, which holds only in-frame ones; the method was immunoSEQ multiplex PCR. D and trimming come from the DNA, and the V and J calls and clone size come from that table. The sample has around 270,000 clones; 75% to 90% are singletons. This entry belongs to a study of blood T cell repertoires in COVID-19. Study in general: COVID-19 samples from acute and convalescent phases originated in the United States, Italy and Spain. PBMCs, B-cell-depleted T cells, or T cells were the source of the cDNA or gDNA that made up the material.

The receptor was derived from a man aged 30 to 45 with active or convalescent COVID-19. The V call is TRBV2, the J call TRBJ1-5; D is possibly TRBD1 (5 bases). Sequencing was performed on peripheral blood. The CDR3 sequence: CASRRDSGTNQPQHF. CDR3 DNA: TGTGCCAGCAGGAGGGACTCCGGGACGAATCAGCCCCAGCATTTT.